Presented here are 16 T cell receptor beta chains from one specimen sequenced in a study of T-cell reconstitution after alpha-beta-depleted transplantation in children. Preparation of the TCRbeta library used unique molecular identifiers. MiXCR was run by TCRdb on the PCR reads, yielding one entry per CDR3 protein. The sample lists 190,000 or so distinct CDR3 sequences, 6.3% seen once, with under 6% in the top ten. Specimen: PBMCs, collected before TCRalphabeta/CD19-depleted stem cell transplant. The origin of the receptors is a girl under three years old with combined immunodeficiency, due to receive a stem cell transplant.

This clonotype was counted many times. The CDR3, as DNA: TGTGCCAGCAGCTTAGCGGTCAGGGGAGCCGGGGAGCTGTTTTTT. Its protein is CASSLAVRGAGELFF. The chain couples TRBV7-2 to TRBJ2-2, with a weak D call TRBD1 (6 bases). There are 15 residues in the CDR3. Trimming removed 0 bases from V and 6 bases from J, with 11 bases in between. CDR1 and CDR2 (germline): SGHTA, FQGNSA.

At least ten counts were recorded for this clonotype. This chain joins TRBV7-2 and TRBJ1-1; TRBD1 is a possible D gene (5 bases). The germline gives CDR1 SGHTA, CDR2 FQGNSA. The CDR3 is 16 amino acids. The V end was cut by 2 bases, the J end by 1 base, with 14 bases between. CDR3 nucleotides: TGTGCCAGCAGCTTAATGGTTCGCAGGGAGAACACTGAAGCTTTCTTT. Encoded protein: CASSLMVRRENTEAFF.

This clonotype was detected many times. The rearrangement uses TRBV4-3 and TRBJ2-5; D is undetermined. With 0 bases removed from V and 6 bases from J, the gap between germline ends came to 14 bases. The CDR3 has 15 amino acids. CDR1 and CDR2 from the germline V gene are LGHNA and YSLEER. The CDR3 is CASSQDSVGPKTQYF. The CDR3, as DNA: TGCGCCAGCAGCCAAGACTCCGTCGGCCCAAAGACCCAGTACTTC.

The rearrangement uses TRBV7-8 and TRBJ2-1, with D hard to call. Trimming took off 5 bases at V and 9 bases at J, with 23 bases between the two ends. This CDR3 comprises 16 residues. Germline V gives CDR1 SGHVS, CDR2 FQNEAQ. Here the CDR3 reads CASSRRTSMSWCEQFF. CDR3 nucleotides: TGTGCCAGCAGCCGACGGACGTCGATGAGCTGGTGTGAGCAGTTCTTC.

This clonotype was picked up many times. The chain recombines TRBV5-1 with TRBJ1-3, with D unclear. Per germline, CDR1 SGHRS and CDR2 YFSETQ. The CDR3 consists of 16 residues. Trimming cost V 1 base and J 4 bases, with 15 bases left between them. The CDR3 reads CASSLMAWEVGNTIYF. CDR3 DNA sequence: TGCGCCAGCAGCTTGATGGCTTGGGAGGTCGGAAACACCATATATTTT.

This clonotype came up many times. V gene TRBV5-1 combines with J gene TRBJ1-4; D is uncertain. Trimming shortened V by 4 bases and J by 5 bases, and 18 bases separated the two germline ends. Germline CDR1 is SGHRS and CDR2 is YFSETQ. The CDR3 runs to 16 residues. The chain's CDR3 is CASSPRWRVENEKLFF. The CDR3 DNA reads as TGCGCCAGCAGCCCTCGGTGGAGGGTAGAAAATGAAAAACTGTTTTTT. Variable domain in full (rest from reference TRBV5-1 and TRBJ1-4): KAGVTQTPRYLIKTRGQQVTLSCSPISGHRSVSWYQQTPGQGLQFLFEYFSETQRNKGNFPGRFSGRQFSNSRSEMNVSTLELGDSALYLCASSPRWRVENEKLFFGSGTQLSVL.

This clonotype was observed a handful of times. This chain connects TRBV20-1 to TRBJ2-1; tentatively, D is TRBD1 or TRBD2 (5 bases each). Germline V CDR1 and CDR2: DFQATT, SNEGSKA (reference sequence). This CDR3 spans 14 amino acids. Trimming took 6 bases from V and 3 from J, leaving 15 bases between them. This CDR3 is CSASRGPGYNEQFF. CDR3 DNA: TGCAGTGCATCCCGGGGCCCCGGCTACAATGAGCAGTTCTTC.

This clonotype was detected a few times. The chain combines TRBV12-3 or TRBV12-4 with TRBJ2-7; TRBD2 aligns across 7 bases. After removal of 7 bases from V and 3 bases from J, the junction contained 6 bases not matched to a gene. This CDR3 is 13 amino acids long. This chain's CDR3 is CASTPGGLYEQYF. CDR3 nucleotide sequence: TGTGCCAGCACCCCGGGGGGTCTCTACGAGCAGTACTTC.

This clonotype was detected ten times or more. This chain joins TRBV29-1 and TRBJ2-2, with 9 bases aligning to TRBD1. V shed 4 bases, J shed 7 bases, and the junction held 7 bases outside the gene matches. The CDR3 is made up of 14 amino acids. Germline V lookup: CDR1 SQVTM, CDR2 ANQGSEA. CDR3: CSVARTGVVGELFF. The CDR3 bases are TGCAGCGTTGCGAGGACAGGGGTTGTCGGGGAGCTGTTTTTT.

At least ten counts were recorded for this clonotype. V is TRBV29-1 and J is TRBJ1-2; weak D call: TRBD1 (6 bases). The CDR3 is 16 residues long. Trimming took 2 bases from V and 4 from J, leaving 20 bases between them. Germline CDR1 and CDR2: SQVTM and ANQGSEA. CDR3 in DNA: TGCAGCGTTGAAAAATACAGGGTACATGAGTCCTATGGCTACACCTTC. Amino acid sequence: CSVEKYRVHESYGYTF.

This clonotype was observed many times. V gene TRBV28 combines with J gene TRBJ1-1; TRBD1 matches at 7 bases. With V trimmed by 10 bases and J by 4 bases, 12 bases remained unmatched. Germline CDR1 is MDHEN and CDR2 is SYDVKM. The CDR3 length is 14 residues. CDR3 DNA: TGTGCCATCGACAGGGAAGGTCACAGCACTGAAGCTTTCTTT. Translated, it gives CAIDREGHSTEAFF.

This clonotype came up many times. The genes are TRBV27 and TRBJ1-4; D is possibly TRBD1 (5 bases). CDR1 and CDR2 from the germline V gene are MNHEY and SMNVEV (reference sequence). V was cut by 5 bases and J by 8 bases, with 12 bases left in between. The CDR3 has 13 residues. The CDR3 loop reads CASSDAQGEKLFF. In nucleotides, the CDR3 is TGTGCCAGCAGTGACGCTCAGGGCGAAAAACTGTTTTTT. The complete variable domain, with remaining parts taken from reference TRBV27 and TRBJ1-4, reads EAQVTQNPRYLITVTGKKLTVTCSQNMNHEYMSWYRQDPGLGLRQIYYSMNVEVTDKGDVPEGYKVSRKEKRNFPLILESPSPNQTSLYFCASSDAQGEKLFFGSGTQLSVL.

V gene TRBV4-3 combines with J gene TRBJ2-7; 7 positions agree with TRBD2. Germline CDR1 reads LGHNA; CDR2 reads YSLEER. V shed 2 bases, J shed 4 bases, and the junction held 11 bases outside the gene matches. The CDR3 sequence is 16 residues long. The CDR3 DNA reads as TGCGCCAGCAGCCAACAACTAGCATGGGGGGGTTACGAGCAGTACTTC. It yields the protein CASSQQLAWGGYEQYF.

This clonotype was seen a few times. V and J are TRBV18 and TRBJ2-1, with a weak D call TRBD2 (5 bases). Germline assignment: CDR1 KGHSH and CDR2 LQKENI. The CDR3 sequence is 18 residues long. Trimming took 3 bases from V and 8 from J, leaving 26 bases between them. CDR3 sequence reads: CASSPTPLWESFVDEQFF. CDR3 nucleotides: TGTGCCAGCTCACCGACCCCTTTGTGGGAGAGTTTTGTCGATGAGCAGTTCTTC.

A word on this clonotype: This may be a read error, as it is one base from a much larger clone. The chain uses TRBV10-3 and TRBJ2-2; D perhaps matches TRBD1 (5 bases). This CDR3 is 15 amino acids long. Germline V gene sequence: CDR1 ENHRY, CDR2 SYGVKD. V shed 6 bases and J shed 0 bases, with 11 bases lying between them. CDR3 nucleotide sequence: TGTGCCATCAGCTTCGAGACAGCGAACACCGGGGAGCTGTTTTTT. Protein sequence: CAISFETANTGELFF.

The genes are TRBV30 and TRBJ2-7; D perhaps matches TRBD1 (6 bases). The CDR3 length is 14 residues. Trimming stripped 0 bases from V and 2 bases from J, with 11 bases between. Germline CDR1 reads GTSNPN; CDR2 reads SVGIG (reference sequence). The CDR3 reads CAWSVGGAAYEQYF. DNA of the CDR3: TGTGCCTGGAGTGTAGGGGGAGCCGCCTACGAGCAGTACTTC.